The 11 T cell receptor beta chains below all came from one sample that was sequenced in a study of human T cells and chemical hapten exposure. Each CDR3 protein gets one entry after TCRdb re-called the RACE reads with MiXCR. The data contain some 360,000 distinct CDR3 sequences, 4% to 6% of them singletons. Described time point: pre-sensitization, week 0. Noted treatment: therapeutic diphenylcyclopropenone sensitization with weekly scalp DPC. Sequences were derived from whole blood, sampled in connection with sensitization to the hapten diphenylcyclopropenone (DPC). The receptors were sampled from a woman in her forties or fifties with alopecia areata. Some clones in this sample may be carry-over from other donors' samples.

In this sample, this clonotype turned up a few times. V usage is TRBV7-2 and J usage is TRBJ2-3, with D unresolved. This CDR3 comprises 15 residues. Germline V gene data show CDR1 as SGHTA and CDR2 as FQGNSA. The V gene lost 1 base and the J gene lost 2 bases, with 10 bases spanning the gap. CDR3 sequence: CASSLDGRHTDTQYF. The CDR3 bases are TGTGCCAGCAGCTTAGACGGTAGGCACACAGATACGCAGTATTTT.

The rearrangement links TRBV27 to TRBJ1-2; possibly TRBD1 for D (5 bases). The germline CDR1 and CDR2 sequences are MNHEY and SMNVEV (reference sequence). V lost 3 bases and J 4 bases, leaving 9 bases between the germline ends. CDR3 length: 13 amino acids. This CDR3 reads CASSFLGAYGYTF. Written as DNA, the CDR3 is TGTGCCAGCAGTTTTTTAGGGGCCTATGGCTACACCTTC.

The table lists this clonotype with many counts. This sequence joins TRBV29-1 and TRBJ1-1; possible D gene TRBD1, 5 bases. Germline assignment: CDR1 SQVTM and CDR2 ANQGSEA. The CDR3 has 13 amino acids. Trimming pared 6 bases from V and 0 bases from J, leaving 11 bases between. CDR3 in amino acids: CSVGGRLNTEAFF. In DNA, the CDR3 is TGCAGCGTCGGGGGACGTCTGAACACTGAAGCTTTCTTT. Using reference TRBV29-1 and TRBJ1-1 for the parts outside the CDR3, the full variable domain is SAVISQKPSRDICQRGTSLTIQCQVDSQVTMMFWYRQQPGQSLTLIATANQGSEATYESGFVIDKFPISRPNLTFSTLTVSNMSPEDSSIYLCSVGGRLNTEAFFGQGTRLTVV.

Ten or more counts support this clonotype. V usage is TRBV20-1 and J usage is TRBJ2-3, with 8 positions matching TRBD2. V trimming: 0 bases; J trimming: 1 base; junction bases outside the gene matches: 3. Germline V gives CDR1 DFQATT, CDR2 SNEGSKA (reference sequence). This CDR3 is built from 15 residues. CDR3 loop: CSARDSSGGTDTQYF. CDR3 bases: TGCAGTGCTAGAGATAGTAGCGGGGGCACAGATACGCAGTATTTT.

This clonotype was found a few times. The V and J genes are TRBV9 and TRBJ2-3; D gene unclear. V was cut by 0 bases and J by 4 bases, with 6 bases left in between. The germline V gene has CDR1 SGDLS and CDR2 YYNGEE. This CDR3 contains 13 residues. In nucleotides, the CDR3 is TGTGCCAGCAGCGTAGAAGGTCCAGATACGCAGTATTTT. Translation gives CASSVEGPDTQYF.

The V call is TRBV5-1, the J call TRBJ2-7, with 8 bases matching TRBD2. J was trimmed by 6 bases and V by 1 base; bases with no gene match: 6. CDR1 and CDR2 from the germline V gene are SGHRS and YFSETQ. CDR3 length equals 14 residues. This CDR3 reads CASSLNGRAGEQYF. The CDR3 nucleotides are TGCGCCAGCAGCTTGAACGGGAGGGCGGGCGAGCAGTACTTC.

V is TRBV29-1 and J is TRBJ1-1; D remains unclear. This CDR3 has 12 residues. V lost 4 bases, J lost 1 base, and 7 bases lay in between. The germline gives CDR1 SQVTM, CDR2 ANQGSEA. The CDR3 DNA follows: TGCAGCGTTGTGCGCGAGAACACTGAAGCTTTCTTT. This encodes CSVVRENTEAFF.

This clonotype was seen ten or more times. CDR3 bases: TGTGCCAGCAGTTACTCGCATGGGACAGGGGTCTCACCCCTCCACTTT. As protein: CASSYSHGTGVSPLHF. The chain has TRBV6-6 and TRBJ1-6, with 10 nucleotides matching TRBD1. Germline V gene data show CDR1 as MNHNY and CDR2 as SVGAGI (reference sequence). Trimming took 0 bases from V and 10 from J; bases not matched to a gene: 6. CDR3 size: 16 residues.

The chain employs TRBV7-6 and TRBJ2-2, with TRBD2 as a possible D gene (5 bases). This CDR3 has 15 amino acids. The V and J ends lost 7 bases and 3 bases respectively, with 15 bases between them. Germline assignment: CDR1 SGHVS and CDR2 FNYEAQ. CDR3 nucleotide sequence: TGTGCCAGCACCCCCGGGCGAGCGGACACCGGGGAGCTGTTTTTT. It yields the protein CASTPGRADTGELFF. Using reference TRBV7-6 and TRBJ2-2 for the parts outside the CDR3, the full variable domain is GAGVSQSPRYKVTKRGQDVALRCDPISGHVSLYWYRQALGQGPEFLTYFNYEAQQDKSGLPNDRFSAERPEGSISTLTIQRTEQRDSAMYRCASTPGRADTGELFFGEGSRLTVL.

This clonotype came up many times. The V gene is TRBV12-3 or TRBV12-4, the J gene TRBJ2-5; D possibly corresponds to TRBD2 (6 bases). The CDR3 is 15 residues long. Deletions cut 0 bases from V and 5 bases from J, with 13 bases between. CDR3 coding DNA: TGTGCCAGCAGTTTAGCGGTGGCGGGATGGGAGACCCAGTACTTC. Translating gives CASSLAVAGWETQYF.

This clonotype was seen at least ten times. V and J are TRBV20-1 and TRBJ2-1, with 12 nucleotides matching TRBD2. Losses at the gene ends were 1 base for V and 7 bases for J; bases not matched to a gene: 17. There are 19 residues in the CDR3. In germline, CDR1 is DFQATT, CDR2 SNEGSKA (reference sequence). CDR3 amino acids: CSARAPPPSGRALLNEQFF. In DNA form, the CDR3 reads TGCAGTGCTAGAGCCCCACCTCCTAGCGGGAGGGCCCTCTTGAATGAGCAGTTCTTC.